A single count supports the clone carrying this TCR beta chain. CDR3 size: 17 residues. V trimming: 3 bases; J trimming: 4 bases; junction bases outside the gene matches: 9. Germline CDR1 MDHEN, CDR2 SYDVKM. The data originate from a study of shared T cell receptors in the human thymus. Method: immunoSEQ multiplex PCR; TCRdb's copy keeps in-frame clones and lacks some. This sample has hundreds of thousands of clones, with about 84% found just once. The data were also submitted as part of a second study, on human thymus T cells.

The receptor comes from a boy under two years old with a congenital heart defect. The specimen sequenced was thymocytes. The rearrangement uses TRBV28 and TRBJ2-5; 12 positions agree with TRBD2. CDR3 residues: CASSLWLAGGPGETQYF. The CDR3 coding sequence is TGTGCCAGCAGTTTGTGGCTAGCGGGAGGGCCTGGAGAGACCCAGTACTTC.